The 17 T cell receptor beta chains given below trace back to one sample, sequenced in a study of shared clonotypes between healthy human individuals. Measured with immunoSEQ multiplex PCR; TCRdb has only the in-frame clones, and not every one. The sample has about 770,000 clones, 72% seen once. Sample: memory CD4+ T cells sorted from blood. Subset of the sample: CD45RA-negative fraction. These TCRs come from a woman aged 25 to 39 in good health.

The genes are TRBV7-8 and TRBJ1-2, with D perhaps matching TRBD1 (5 bases). The CDR3 is 16 residues long. Looked up from germline, CDR1 is SGHVS and CDR2 is FQNEAQ. V gave up 7 bases and J gave up 0 bases, with 18 bases separating them. CDR3 loop: CASTASTGVANYGYTF. The CDR3 DNA is TGTGCCAGCACCGCTTCGACGGGGGTAGCTAACTATGGCTACACCTTC.

As DNA, the CDR3 is TGTGCCAGCTCACCTTTTGAGGGGAAAGCTTTCTTT. This gives the protein CASSPFEGKAFF. The gene calls are TRBV18 and TRBJ1-1; the D gene is possibly TRBD1 (5 bases). V lost 3 bases to trimming and J lost 9 bases, with 11 bases between them. The CDR3 sequence is 12 residues long. Germline values: CDR1 KGHSH, CDR2 LQKENI.

The chain is built from TRBV11-2 and TRBJ2-2; D remains ambiguous. CDR3 size: 15 residues. CDR1 is SGHAT, CDR2 FQNNGV, per germline. Trimming took off 1 base at V and 7 bases at J, with 13 bases between the two ends. Here the CDR3 DNA reads TGTGCCAGCAGCTTAGCTGGTCACCGGCTCGGGGAGCTGTTTTTT. Its translation: CASSLAGHRLGELFF. Full variable domain (outside the CDR3, taken from reference TRBV11-2 and TRBJ2-2): EAGVAQSPRYKIIEKRQSVAFWCNPISGHATLYWYQQILGQGPKLLIQFQNNGVVDDSQLPKDRFSAERLKGVDSTLKIQPAKLEDSAVYLCASSLAGHRLGELFFGEGSRLTVL.

The CDR3 here is CASSFEGTQASNEQFF. Written as DNA, the CDR3 is TGTGCCAGCAGCTTTGAGGGGACCCAAGCATCGAATGAGCAGTTCTTC. The V gene is TRBV12-1, the J gene TRBJ2-1. TRBV12-1 is a pseudogene segment. The CDR3 extends over 16 amino acids.

Note on this clone: It is likely a read error: a sequence one base away is far more abundant. The chain uses TRBV27 and TRBJ2-1; TRBD2 aligns across 7 bases. CDR1 and CDR2 (germline): MNHEY, SMNVEV (reference sequence). The trim removed 6 bases at V and 0 bases at J, leaving 5 bases unmatched. CDR3 length: 15 residues. The CDR3 protein is CASSPQRDSYNEQFF. The CDR3 region has the DNA TGTGCCAGCAGCCCACAGCGGGACTCCTACAATGAGCAGTTCTTC.

V is TRBV11-2 and J is TRBJ1-1; D gene unclear. Germline-derived CDR1 and CDR2 are SGHAT and FQNNGV. Trimming removed 2 bases at V and 0 bases at J, with 4 bases between. The CDR3 contains 13 residues. CDR3 sequence: CASSLTVNTEAFF. In DNA, the CDR3 is TGTGCCAGCAGCTTAACCGTGAACACTGAAGCTTTCTTT.

This chain uses TRBV19 with TRBJ1-1, with TRBD1 as a possible D gene (5 bases). This CDR3 spans 12 amino acids. Germline V lookup: CDR1 LNHDA, CDR2 SQIVND (reference sequence). V was pared by 9 bases and J by 1 base, with 9 bases between. This CDR3 reads CASRERNTEAFF. The CDR3 DNA reads as TGTGCCAGCAGGGAGAGGAACACTGAAGCTTTCTTT.

The CDR3: CSVGADASYEQYF. CDR3 bases: TGCAGCGTCGGCGCGGACGCCTCCTACGAGCAGTACTTC. This rearrangement joins TRBV29-1 to TRBJ2-5; D call uncertain. The tail of the sequence fits TRBJ2-7 better, so the J call may be wrong. This CDR3 comprises 13 residues. The germline CDR1 and CDR2 sequences are SQVTM and ANQGSEA.

The V call is TRBV19, the J call TRBJ1-1; TRBD1 might be the D (5 bases). The CDR3 totals 13 residues. CDR1 LNHDA and CDR2 SQIVND come from the germline V gene (reference sequence). The V gene lost 3 bases and the J gene lost 8 bases, with 13 bases spanning the gap. The CDR3 is CASSIRKGTEAFF. The CDR3 DNA reads TGTGCCAGTAGTATCAGAAAAGGGACGGAAGCTTTCTTT. Drawing the rest from reference TRBV19 and TRBJ1-1, the complete variable domain is DGGITQSPKYLFRKEGQNVTLSCEQNLNHDAMYWYRQDPGQGLRLIYYSQIVNDFQKGDIAEGYSVSREKKESFPLTVTSAQKNPTAFYLCASSIRKGTEAFFGQGTRLTVV.

Details on this clone: The same CDR3 can be traced to other DNA sequences in this sample. The gene calls are TRBV5-4 and TRBJ2-1, with 14 positions matching TRBD2. The germline V gene has CDR1 SGHNT and CDR2 YYREEE (reference sequence). The trim removed 3 bases at V and 4 bases at J, leaving 6 bases unmatched. The CDR3 has 17 residues. CDR3 sequence: CASSSGTSGSSYNEQFF. In nucleotides, the CDR3 is TGTGCCAGCAGCTCAGGGACTAGCGGGAGTTCGTACAATGAGCAGTTCTTC.

This clone appeared many times. The chain recombines TRBV18 with TRBJ2-2; 8 bases line up with TRBD1. CDR3 length: 16 residues. The germline V gene has CDR1 KGHSH and CDR2 LQKENI. With 2 bases clipped from V and 2 bases from J, the junction kept 4 bases outside the gene matches. CDR3 amino acids: CASSPKTGANTGELFF. CDR3 bases: TGTGCCAGCTCACCAAAGACAGGGGCCAACACCGGGGAGCTGTTTTTT.

This clone was seen repeatedly, ten times or more. This rearrangement joins TRBV6-1 to TRBJ2-7; 11 nucleotides line up with TRBD1. The trim removed 2 bases at V and 2 bases at J, leaving 2 bases unmatched. Germline V gives CDR1 MNHNS, CDR2 SASEGT. The CDR3 consists of 15 residues. DNA for the CDR3: TGTGCCAGCAGTGAACCGGGACAGGGGGCCTACGAGCAGTACTTC. Encoded protein: CASSEPGQGAYEQYF.

The rearrangement links TRBV28 to TRBJ2-5; TRBD2 matches at 7 bases. Trimming took 8 bases from V and 0 from J; bases not matched to a gene: 9. CDR3 length: 15 residues. The germline CDR1 and CDR2 sequences are MDHEN and SYDVKM. The CDR3 DNA reads as TGTGCCAGCGGGAGACTAGCAGCCCACCAAGAGACCCAGTACTTC. Residues: CASGRLAAHQETQYF.

This clone was detected a few times. The chain combines TRBV11-2 with TRBJ2-7; tentatively, D is TRBD2 (5 bases). The V end lost 5 bases, the J end lost 0 bases, and 11 bases lay between the germline ends. The CDR3 runs 14 residues. Germline V gene sequence: CDR1 SGHAT, CDR2 FQNNGV. CDR3 bases: TGTGCCAGCAGCGGGAGACACCACTCCTACGAGCAGTACTTC. Translation gives CASSGRHHSYEQYF.

The rearrangement links TRBV11-1 to TRBJ2-1; D might be TRBD2 (5 bases). V gave up 4 bases and J gave up 6 bases, with 10 bases separating them. This CDR3 comprises 13 residues. Germline V gene data show CDR1 as SGHAT and CDR2 as FQDESV (reference sequence). CDR3 region: CASSSVGGNEQFF. In nucleotides, the CDR3 is TGTGCCAGCAGCTCAGTCGGAGGCAATGAGCAGTTCTTC.

The chain has TRBV5-4 and TRBJ1-2, with 7 bases fitting TRBD1. Germline assignment: CDR1 SGHNT and CDR2 YYREEE (reference sequence). V shed 2 bases, J shed 4 bases, and the junction held 5 bases outside the gene matches. The CDR3 runs to 14 residues. This chain's CDR3 is CASSFLRDSYGYTF. In nucleotides, the CDR3 is TGTGCCAGCAGCTTTCTCCGGGACAGCTATGGCTACACCTTC.

About this clone itself: Other DNA sequences in the same sample also yield this CDR3. The chain uses TRBV20-1 and TRBJ1-1; the D is unclear. This CDR3 has 11 amino acids. Germline V gene data show CDR1 as DFQATT and CDR2 as SNEGSKA (reference sequence). Deletions cut 2 bases from V and 1 base from J, with 2 bases between. The CDR3 region is CSARQNTEAFF. CDR3 nucleotides: TGCAGTGCTAGACAGAACACTGAAGCTTTCTTT.